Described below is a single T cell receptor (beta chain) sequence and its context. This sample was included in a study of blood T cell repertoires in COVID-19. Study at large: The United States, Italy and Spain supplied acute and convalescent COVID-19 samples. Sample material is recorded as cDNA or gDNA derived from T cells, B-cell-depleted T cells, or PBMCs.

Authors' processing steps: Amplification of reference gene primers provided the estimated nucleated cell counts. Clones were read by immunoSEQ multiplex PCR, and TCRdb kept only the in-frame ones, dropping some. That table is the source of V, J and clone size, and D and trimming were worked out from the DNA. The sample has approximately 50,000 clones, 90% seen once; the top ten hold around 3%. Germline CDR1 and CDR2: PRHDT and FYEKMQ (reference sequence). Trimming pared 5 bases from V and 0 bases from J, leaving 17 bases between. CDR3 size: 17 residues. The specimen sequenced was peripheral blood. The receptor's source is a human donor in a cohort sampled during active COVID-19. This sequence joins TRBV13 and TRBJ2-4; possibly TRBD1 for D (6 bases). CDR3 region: CASSQSGDSLAKNIQYF. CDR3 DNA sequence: TGTGCCAGCAGCCAGTCAGGGGATTCTTTAGCCAAAAACATTCAGTACTTC.